This T cell receptor beta chain stems from a study of shared clonotypes between healthy human individuals. About the research overall: Two female and a few male donors aged 18 to 49 were enrolled. CD4 naive cells filled three plates per donor, CD4 memory three, CD8 naive two and CD8 memory one.

Germline CDR1 reads MDHEN; CDR2 reads SYDVKM. The CDR3 runs to 14 residues. Findings of the study overall: Specimens sampled were limited to blood, with tissue repertoires likely differing.

Remarks on this clone: What it binds is unknown. The identical CDR3 is also encoded by other nucleotide sequences in the sample.

The protocol was immunoSEQ multiplex PCR, while the TCRdb copy is restricted to in-frame clones and leaves out a portion. The sample records about 600,000 clones, more than 95% being singletons. The chain has TRBV28 and TRBJ2-5; 10 bases agree with TRBD1. The DNA end is more similar to TRBJ2-7, so the J call may be wrong. The sample taken for sequencing was naive CD4+ T cells sorted from blood. Indicated subset: CD45RA+ positively selected. The clonotype was recovered from a woman in her 30s in good health. CDR3 residues: CASSSGQGTYEQYF. For the CDR3, the DNA is TGTGCCAGCAGCTCGGGACAGGGGACCTACGAGCAGTACTTC.